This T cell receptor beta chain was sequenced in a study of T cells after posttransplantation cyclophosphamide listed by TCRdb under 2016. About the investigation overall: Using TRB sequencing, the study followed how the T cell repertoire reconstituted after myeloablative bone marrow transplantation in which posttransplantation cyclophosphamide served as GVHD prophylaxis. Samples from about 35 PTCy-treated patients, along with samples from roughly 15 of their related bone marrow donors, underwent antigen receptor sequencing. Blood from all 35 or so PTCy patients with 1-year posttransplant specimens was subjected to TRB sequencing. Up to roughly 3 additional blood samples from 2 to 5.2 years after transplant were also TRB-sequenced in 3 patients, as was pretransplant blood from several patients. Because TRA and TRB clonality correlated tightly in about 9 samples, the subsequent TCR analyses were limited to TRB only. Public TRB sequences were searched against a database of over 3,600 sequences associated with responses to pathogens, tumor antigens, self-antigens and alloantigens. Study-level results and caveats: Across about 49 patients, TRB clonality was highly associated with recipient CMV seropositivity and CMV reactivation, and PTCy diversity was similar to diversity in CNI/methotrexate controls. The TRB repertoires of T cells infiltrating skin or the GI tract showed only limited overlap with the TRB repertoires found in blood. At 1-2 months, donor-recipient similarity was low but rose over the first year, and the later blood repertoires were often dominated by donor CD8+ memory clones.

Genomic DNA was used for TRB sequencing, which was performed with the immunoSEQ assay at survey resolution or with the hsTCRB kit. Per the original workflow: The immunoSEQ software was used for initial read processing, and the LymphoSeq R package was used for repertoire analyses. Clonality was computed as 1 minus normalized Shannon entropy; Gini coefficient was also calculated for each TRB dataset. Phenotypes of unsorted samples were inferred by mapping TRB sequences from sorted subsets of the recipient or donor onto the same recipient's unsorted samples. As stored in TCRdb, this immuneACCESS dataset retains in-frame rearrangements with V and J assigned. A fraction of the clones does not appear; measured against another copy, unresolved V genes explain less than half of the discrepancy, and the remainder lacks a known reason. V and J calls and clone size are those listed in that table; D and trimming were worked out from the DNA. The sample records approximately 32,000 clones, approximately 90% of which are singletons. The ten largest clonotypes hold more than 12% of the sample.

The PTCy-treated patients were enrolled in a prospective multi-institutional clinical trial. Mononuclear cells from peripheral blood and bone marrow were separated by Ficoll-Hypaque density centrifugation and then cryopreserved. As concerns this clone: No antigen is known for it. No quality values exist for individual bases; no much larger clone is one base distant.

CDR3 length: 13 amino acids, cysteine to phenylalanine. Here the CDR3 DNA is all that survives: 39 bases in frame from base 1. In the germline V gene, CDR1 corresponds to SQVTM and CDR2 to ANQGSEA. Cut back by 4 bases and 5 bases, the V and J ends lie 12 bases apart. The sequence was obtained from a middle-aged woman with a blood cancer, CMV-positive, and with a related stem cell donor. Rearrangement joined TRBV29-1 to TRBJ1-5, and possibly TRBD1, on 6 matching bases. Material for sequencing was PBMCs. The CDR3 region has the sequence CSVAGGRDQPQHF. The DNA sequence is TGCAGCGTTGCGGGGGGGCGGGATCAGCCCCAGCATTTT.